Below, 25 T cell receptor beta chains from the same sample are listed, as sequenced in a study of blood T cell repertoires in COVID-19. Sequencing was performed with immunoSEQ multiplex PCR; in TCRdb, only in-frame clones are kept and a portion is missing. The sample records 130,000 to 150,000 clones, 88% being singletons. Source material: PBMCs or T cells enriched from blood (not recorded which). The origin of the receptors is a woman in her 30s with acute COVID-19.

The chain carries TRBV4-2 and TRBJ2-1; 8 nucleotides line up with TRBD2. V dropped 6 bases and J dropped 0; count of bases not matched to a gene: 7. Germline assignment: CDR1 LGHNA and CDR2 YNFKEQ. The CDR3 is 16 residues long. Here the CDR3 DNA reads TGTGCCAGCAGTACGGGACTAGGTAGCTCCTACAATGAGCAGTTCTTC. Amino acids: CASSTGLGSSYNEQFF.

The J gene is TRBJ2-3, the V gene TRBV7-2; 7 bases are a match to TRBD2. With V trimmed by 6 bases and J by 4 bases, 7 bases remained unmatched. The CDR3 is made up of 14 amino acids. Germline values: CDR1 SGHTA, CDR2 FQGNSA. CDR3 in amino acids: CASRFGLEADTQYF. The CDR3 nucleotides read TGTGCCAGCAGATTTGGACTAGAGGCAGATACGCAGTATTTT.

The CDR3 coding sequence is TGCGCCAGCAAGGACCAGGGCACTGGAAACACCATATATTTT. This sequence encodes CASKDQGTGNTIYF. The V call is TRBV5-1, the J call TRBJ1-3; tentative D call: TRBD1 (5 bases). The germline CDR1 and CDR2 sequences are SGHRS and YFSETQ. With 6 bases removed from V and 2 bases from J, the gap between germline ends came to 12 bases. CDR3 length equals 14 residues.

CDR3 loop: CASSHGYTEAFF. For the CDR3, the DNA is TGTGCCAGCAGCCACGGGTACACTGAAGCTTTCTTT. The V gene is TRBV3-1 (or the pseudogene TRBV3-2), the J gene TRBJ1-1; the D is unclear. V was clipped by 3 bases and J by 3 bases, with 5 bases between them. CDR1 is LGHDT, CDR2 YNNKEL, per germline (reference sequence). The CDR3 loop spans 12 amino acids.

The J gene is TRBJ2-7, the V gene TRBV30, with D possibly being TRBD2 (5 bases). The germline CDR1 and CDR2 sequences are GTSNPN and SVGIG (reference sequence). The CDR3 has 10 amino acids. V dropped 5 bases and J dropped 6 bases, with 8 bases sitting between them. The CDR3 DNA sequence: TGTGCCTGGGGCAGCGGCGAGCAGTACTTC. Its translation: CAWGSGEQYF.

V gene TRBV9 combines with J gene TRBJ2-3; 8 bases fit TRBD2. The length of the CDR3 is 15 residues. CDR1 and CDR2 from the germline V gene are SGDLS and YYNGEE. Trimming removed 2 bases from V and 2 bases from J; junction bases left unmatched: 4. CDR3 loop: CASSVLAGLTDTQYF. In DNA, the CDR3 is TGTGCCAGCAGCGTTTTAGCGGGACTCACAGATACGCAGTATTTT.

There are a few counts of this clone. The genes are TRBV18 and TRBJ2-1; TRBD1 matches 7 bases. The CDR3 consists of 18 residues. The ends lost 5 bases at V and 0 bases at J; junction bases unmatched: 13. CDR1 is KGHSH, CDR2 LQKENI, per germline. CDR3 residues: CASSSPGQFLLSYNEQFF. For the CDR3, the DNA is TGTGCCAGCTCATCGCCGGGACAGTTCCTCCTCTCCTACAATGAGCAGTTCTTC.

The J gene is TRBJ2-7, the V gene TRBV7-8; no clear D gene. V lost 5 bases, J lost 2 bases, and 7 bases lay in between. The germline CDR1 and CDR2 sequences are SGHVS and FQNEAQ. This CDR3 region has 12 residues. The CDR3 protein is CASSPAAYEQYF. CDR3 nucleotide sequence: TGTGCCAGCAGCCCCGCGGCCTACGAGCAGTACTTC.

V usage is TRBV24-1 and J usage is TRBJ2-1; 7 bases map to TRBD1. Trimming removed 4 bases from V and 3 bases from J; junction bases left unmatched: 14. Germline CDR1 is KGHDR and CDR2 is SFDVKD. This CDR3 is built from 18 residues. The chain's CDR3 is CATSETRTGWGYYNEQFF. The CDR3 DNA reads as TGTGCCACCAGTGAGACGCGGACAGGCTGGGGCTACTACAATGAGCAGTTCTTC.

The gene calls are TRBV11-1 and TRBJ1-2; D gene ambiguous. Trimming cost V 4 bases and J 4 bases, with 10 bases left between them. The CDR3 is 13 residues long. CDR1 and CDR2 from the germline V gene are SGHAT and FQDESV (reference sequence). As DNA, the CDR3 is TGTGCCAGCAGCTCCGGACTGGGCTATGGCTACACCTTC. Residues: CASSSGLGYGYTF.

This sequence joins TRBV19 and TRBJ1-1; TRBD1 aligns across 7 bases. The germline V gene encodes CDR1 LNHDA and CDR2 SQIVND (reference sequence). CDR3 length: 14 residues. The V and J ends lost 5 bases and 1 base, in that order; junction bases with no gene match: 4. The CDR3 bases are TGTGCCAGTAGTGCACAGGGGCCGAACACTGAAGCTTTCTTT. Its translation is CASSAQGPNTEAFF.

V gene TRBV7-2 combines with J gene TRBJ2-2; TRBD1 aligns across 11 bases. Germline V gene lookup returns CDR1 SGHTA and CDR2 FQGNSA. This CDR3 has 18 residues. Trimming took 2 bases from V and 4 from J; bases not matched to a gene: 9. The CDR3 DNA reads as TGTGCCAGCAGCTTAAGAGGGACAGGGGGTAAAGGCACCGGGGAGCTGTTTTTT. The encoded protein is CASSLRGTGGKGTGELFF.

This chain joins TRBV4-1 and TRBJ2-4, with a tentative D call TRBD2 (5 bases). CDR1 is MGHRA, CDR2 YSYEKL, per germline. The V and J ends lost 2 bases and 9 bases respectively, with 20 bases between them. CDR3 length: 16 residues. The CDR3 region has the DNA TGCGCCAGCAGCCAAAGCGGCAGGCCCTCGGTGGGCATTCAGTACTTC. Translating gives CASSQSGRPSVGIQYF.

The V call is TRBV9, the J call TRBJ1-6; D unresolved. The CDR3 is made up of 15 amino acids. Germline CDR1 reads SGDLS; CDR2 reads YYNGEE. The V end lost 0 bases, the J end lost 7 bases, and 11 bases lay between the germline ends. This chain's CDR3 is CASSVDQVQNSPLHF. In DNA, the CDR3 is TGTGCCAGCAGCGTAGATCAGGTGCAAAATTCACCCCTCCACTTT.

There are a few counts of this clone. The gene calls are TRBV6-4 and TRBJ2-7, with 11 positions matching TRBD2. This CDR3 has 15 residues. The germline gives CDR1 MRHNA, CDR2 SNTAGT. V trimming: 3 bases; J trimming: 3 bases; junction bases outside the gene matches: 4. DNA for the CDR3: TGTGCCAGCAGTGAGAGGCTAGCGGGAGGCTACGAGCAGTACTTC. This encodes CASSERLAGGYEQYF.

The chain carries TRBV7-2 and TRBJ2-1, with 9 nucleotides matching TRBD1. V trimming: 4 bases; J trimming: 10 bases; junction bases outside the gene matches: 11. Germline V gene data show CDR1 as SGHTA and CDR2 as FQGNSA. The CDR3 is 15 residues long. The CDR3, as DNA: TGTGCCAGCAGCTCGGACAGGGGTAGCGACACAGAGCAGTTCTTC. Its protein product is CASSSDRGSDTEQFF.

In this sample, this clone turned up once. This chain links TRBV28 with TRBJ1-1; perhaps TRBD1 as D (5 bases). CDR3 length: 14 amino acids. Germline CDR1 reads MDHEN; CDR2 reads SYDVKM. V dropped 3 bases and J dropped 5 bases, with 13 bases sitting between them. CDR3 nucleotides: TGTGCCAGCAGTTTGGGGGGGGAATCGACTGAAGCTTTCTTT. It codes for CASSLGGESTEAFF.

The chain combines TRBV5-1 with TRBJ2-1; 7 positions agree with TRBD2. V lost 0 bases, J lost 4 bases, and 4 bases stayed unmatched. CDR1 is SGHRS and CDR2 is YFSETQ in the germline V gene. CDR3 length: 15 amino acids. CDR3 sequence reads: CASSLDSGSYNEQFF. The CDR3 nucleotides read TGCGCCAGCAGCTTGGATAGCGGGTCTTACAATGAGCAGTTCTTC.

V and J are TRBV25-1 and TRBJ2-2, with D unresolved. With 4 bases removed from V and 7 bases from J, the gap between germline ends came to 10 bases. CDR3 length equals 13 residues. CDR1 MGHDK and CDR2 SYGVNS come from the germline V gene. The CDR3 reads CASSGTLVGELFF. In nucleotides, the CDR3 is TGTGCCAGCAGTGGTACCTTAGTCGGGGAGCTGTTTTTT.

This clone was detected only once. The chain links TRBV19 to TRBJ2-7, with 7 bases aligning to TRBD1. From germline, CDR1 is LNHDA and CDR2 SQIVND (reference sequence). CDR3 size: 19 residues. The V segment lost 5 bases and the J segment 1 base; nucleotides outside the gene matches: 20. CDR3 protein: CASSSQGRGRSETSYEQYF. CDR3 DNA sequence: TGTGCCAGTAGTTCGCAGGGTAGGGGGCGCAGTGAGACGTCCTACGAGCAGTACTTC.

This chain connects TRBV28 to TRBJ1-5, with TRBD1 identical over 12 bases. Trimming removed 3 bases from V and 5 bases from J; junction bases left unmatched: 2. Looked up from germline, CDR1 is MDHEN and CDR2 is SYDVKM. CDR3 size: 15 residues. The chain's CDR3 is CASSFRDRGHQPQHF. CDR3 DNA: TGTGCCAGCAGTTTTAGGGACAGGGGGCATCAGCCCCAGCATTTT. The full variable domain, completed using reference TRBV28 and TRBJ1-5, is DVKVTQSSRYLVKRTGEKVFLECVQDMDHENMFWYRQDPGLGLRLIYFSYDVKMKEKGDIPEGYSVSREKKERFSLILESASTNQTSMYLCASSFRDRGHQPQHFGDGTRLSIL.

The V call is TRBV20-1, the J call TRBJ2-7; perhaps TRBD2 as D (6 bases). The CDR3 has 14 residues. V was clipped by 3 bases and J by 0 bases, with 12 bases between them. Looked up from germline, CDR1 is DFQATT and CDR2 is SNEGSKA (reference sequence). The CDR3 protein is CSASRGLGSYEQYF. For the CDR3, the DNA is TGCAGTGCTAGTCGGGGGTTAGGCTCCTACGAGCAGTACTTC.

This clone was observed a handful of times. The V call is TRBV6-2 or TRBV6-3, the J call TRBJ1-5; D remains ambiguous. The CDR3 length is 16 residues. Germline CDR1 reads MNHEY; CDR2 reads SVGEGT. Trimming took off 2 bases at V and 3 bases at J, with 14 bases between the two ends. The CDR3 DNA is TGTGCCAGCAGTTACGGGCAGCTCCGGTTCAATCAGCCCCAGCATTTT. Its translation is CASSYGQLRFNQPQHF.

The chain has TRBV4-1 and TRBJ1-6; no clear D. Germline loops: CDR1 MGHRA, CDR2 YSYEKL. V lost 0 bases and J 11 bases, leaving 11 bases between the germline ends. The CDR3 loop spans 14 amino acids. CDR3 sequence reads: CASSQEKVRTPLHF. For the CDR3, the DNA is TGCGCCAGCAGCCAAGAGAAAGTCAGAACACCCCTCCACTTT.

The V gene is TRBV5-4, the J gene TRBJ2-3; 8 bases match TRBD2. This CDR3 contains 16 residues. V lost 9 bases and J lost 8; bases outside the gene matches: 20. Per germline, CDR1 SGHNT and CDR2 YYREEE (reference sequence). The CDR3 DNA follows: TGTGCCACCCACGGCCACGGGCTAGCGGGTTTGGGTACGCAGTATTTT. It specifies CATHGHGLAGLGTQYF.